Sequencing of this TCR beta chain was carried out in a study of blood T cell repertoires in COVID-19. The V gene lost 5 bases and the J gene lost 1 base, with 16 bases spanning the gap. The germline V gene encodes CDR1 SGHNT and CDR2 YYREEE (reference sequence). CDR3 length equals 16 residues. Libraries were prepared by immunoSEQ multiplex PCR; TCRdb keeps only in-frame clonotypes and omits some of them. The table includes 150,000 to 200,000 clones, approximately 80% detected once. Sample: PBMCs or T cells enriched from blood (not recorded which). The gene calls are TRBV5-4 and TRBJ1-3; a weak D match, TRBD1 (6 bases). This clonotype was obtained from a man aged 50-59 years who had recovered from COVID-19. Written as DNA, the CDR3 is TGTGCCAGCAGTGGAGGGGGGGGGCGATCTGGAAACACCATATATTTT. Amino acids: CASSGGGGRSGNTIYF. The full variable domain, in which reference TRBV5-4 and TRBJ1-3 provide the parts outside the CDR3, is ETGVTQSPTHLIKTRGQQVTLRCSSQSGHNTVSWYQQALGQGPQFIFQYYREEENGRGNFPPRFSGLQFPNYSSELNVNALELDDSALYLCASSGGGGRSGNTIYFGEGSWLTVV.